Listed below are T cell receptor beta chains from one sample, sequenced in a study of control samples from healthy donors and cancer patients. Clones were sequenced by immunoSEQ multiplex PCR, and TCRdb holds only the in-frame ones, with some missing. The sample yields 100,000 to 150,000 clones, around nine tenths seen once. The sequencing input was blood. These receptors were collected from a man in his forties in good health. Each CDR3 is given with its conserved first and last residue. The D gene is left open where the match is weak. The listing skips clone size in some rows; elsewhere it reads once, few, many or a size class.

NA	TRBV24-1	NA	TRBJ1-1	CATSEAGPMNTEAFF	TGTGCCACCAGTGAGGCGGGCCCGATGAACACTGAAGCTTTCTTT
NA	TRBV19	NA	TRBJ2-2	CASSMNPFPTGELFF	TGTGCCAGTAGTATGAACCCTTTCCCCACCGGGGAGCTGTTTTTT
NA	TRBV7-9	NA	TRBJ1-1	CASTLGRENTEAFF	TGTGCCAGCACATTAGGACGGGAGAACACTGAAGCTTTCTTT
NA	TRBV5-8	NA	TRBJ2-1	CASSRPANLFGRRHNEQFF	TGTGCCAGCAGCCGACCAGCGAACCTCTTCGGGCGACGGCACAATGAGCAGTTCTTC
TRBD1	TRBV23-1	NA	TRBJ1-2	CASSQIGTGTNYGYTF	TGCGCCAGCAGTCAAATAGGGACAGGGACTAACTATGGCTACACCTTC
TRBD2	TRBV9	NA	TRBJ2-3	CASSKGTSGGRTDTQYF	TGTGCCAGCAGCAAAGGGACTAGCGGGGGGAGGACAGATACGCAGTATTTT
NA	TRBV10-2	few	TRBJ1-5	CATWHPVHRSNQPQHF	TGCGCCACCTGGCACCCTGTCCATCGTAGCAATCAGCCCCAGCATTTT
NA	TRBV11-1	NA	TRBJ1-1	CASSIYRDWNTEAFF	TGTGCCAGCAGCATCTATCGGGATTGGAACACTGAAGCTTTCTTT
TRBD1	TRBV5-4	NA	TRBJ2-7	CASSLGSGQGNEQYF	TGTGCCAGCAGCTTGGGGTCGGGACAGGGCAACGAGCAGTACTTC
NA	TRBV25-1	NA	TRBJ1-2	CASSEYTNYGYTF	TGTGCCAGCAGTGAATACACTAACTATGGCTACACCTTC
TRBD1	TRBV27	NA	TRBJ2-1	CASSPDRGSSYNEQFF	TGTGCCAGCAGTCCTGACAGGGGAAGCTCCTACAATGAGCAGTTCTTC
NA	TRBV3-1/TRBV3-2	NA	TRBJ1-1	CASSQVIAGATEAFF	TGTGCCAGCAGCCAAGTAATTGCAGGGGCCACTGAAGCTTTCTTT
NA	TRBV7-9	NA	TRBJ1-4	CASSPNSGTNEKLFF	TGTGCCAGCAGCCCGAACTCCGGGACAAATGAAAAACTGTTTTTT
NA	TRBV24-1	NA	TRBJ1-5	CATSAAGHYSNQPQHF	TGTGCCACCAGTGCCGCGGGACACTATAGCAATCAGCCCCAGCATTTT
NA	TRBV18	NA	TRBJ1-1	CASSPQGGNTEAFF	TGTGCCAGCTCACCACAGGGGGGTAACACTGAAGCTTTCTTT
NA	TRBV6-4	few	TRBJ1-5	CASSEADNQPQHF	TGTGCCAGCAGTGAGGCGGACAATCAGCCCCAGCATTTT
TRBD1	TRBV29-1	NA	TRBJ1-2	CSVAGQGDNGYTF	TGCAGCGTTGCTGGACAGGGGGATAATGGCTACACCTTC
NA	TRBV30	NA	TRBJ2-7	CAWPPYEQYF	TGTGCCTGGCCCCCTTACGAGCAGTACTTC
TRBD1	TRBV11-3	NA	TRBJ2-2	CASSHRTGTGELFF	TGTGCCAGCAGCCACCGGACAGGGACCGGGGAGCTGTTTTTT
NA	TRBV5-4	NA	TRBJ1-6	CASSFGGALRNSPLHF	TGTGCCAGCAGCTTTGGGGGGGCGCTTCGGAATTCACCCCTCCACTTT
NA	TRBV6-1	many	TRBJ1-5	CASSVYRSSGGNQPQHF	TGTGCCAGCAGTGTTTACAGGTCCTCGGGGGGAAATCAGCCCCAGCATTTT
NA	TRBV10-2	NA	TRBJ2-4	CASRDGTKNIQYF	TGCGCCAGCAGGGACGGAACCAAAAACATTCAGTACTTC
TRBD1	TRBV5-6	NA	TRBJ1-2	CASSLGGFGYTF	TGTGCCAGCAGCTTAGGGGGCTTTGGCTACACCTTC
TRBD1	TRBV7-8	NA	TRBJ1-2	CASSLAGGLGYTF	TGTGCCAGCAGCTTGGCAGGGGGACTTGGCTACACCTTC
NA	TRBV7-3	NA	TRBJ2-5	CASSLGQAGRETQYF	TGTGCCAGCAGCTTGGGCCAGGCAGGGAGAGAGACCCAGTACTTC
NA	TRBV11-3	few	TRBJ2-5	CASSLIPGGVETQYF	TGTGCCAGCAGCTTAATCCCGGGGGGCGTGGAGACCCAGTACTTC
NA	TRBV19	once	TRBJ2-6	CASRPMGSGANVLTF	TGTGCCAGTAGACCCATGGGCTCTGGGGCCAACGTCCTGACTTTC
NA	TRBV6-1	NA	TRBJ2-3	CASSEGYISTDTQYF	TGTGCCAGCAGTGAAGGATACATCAGCACAGATACGCAGTATTTT
TRBD1	TRBV27	NA	TRBJ2-5	CASSGDRTGWGTQYF	TGTGCCAGCAGCGGGGATCGGACAGGGTGGGGGACCCAGTACTTC
NA	TRBV7-2	NA	TRBJ1-3	CASSLGGQFTGNTIYF	TGTGCCAGCAGCTTGGGGGGGCAGTTCACTGGAAACACCATATATTTT
TRBD1	TRBV9	NA	TRBJ2-2	CASSVSIDRDTGELFF	TGTGCCAGCAGCGTATCGATCGACAGGGACACCGGGGAGCTGTTTTTT
TRBD1	TRBV6-6	NA	TRBJ1-5	CASKGQGSGNQPQHF	TGTGCCAGCAAAGGACAGGGGTCGGGAAATCAGCCCCAGCATTTT
NA	TRBV9	NA	TRBJ2-7	CASGNRPGSSYEQYF	TGTGCCAGCGGCAACCGGCCCGGCAGCTCCTACGAGCAGTACTTC
TRBD1	TRBV30	NA	TRBJ1-2	CAWSVHRGDGYTF	TGTGCCTGGAGTGTACACAGGGGGGATGGCTACACCTTC
NA	TRBV7-2	NA	TRBJ2-4	CASSVGTRNIQYF	TGTGCCAGCAGCGTGGGGACAAGAAACATTCAGTACTTC